This T cell receptor (beta chain) was sequenced for a study of blood T cell repertoires in COVID-19. CDR1 is SGHTA, CDR2 FQGNSA, per germline. V was trimmed by 4 bases and J by 3 bases, leaving 10 bases between them. The CDR3 has 13 amino acids. Data came from immunoSEQ multiplex PCR; TCRdb stores just in-frame clones and leaves some out. Of about 250,000 clones in the sample, 80% to 90% were seen once. Sequenced sample: PBMCs or T cells enriched from blood (not recorded which). The receptor was derived from a woman aged 45-59 years who had been exposed to COVID-19. This chain joins TRBV7-2 and TRBJ2-7; no reliable D call. The CDR3 sequence is CASSSTLIYEQYF. Here the CDR3 DNA reads TGTGCCAGCAGCTCGACATTAATCTACGAGCAGTACTTC.